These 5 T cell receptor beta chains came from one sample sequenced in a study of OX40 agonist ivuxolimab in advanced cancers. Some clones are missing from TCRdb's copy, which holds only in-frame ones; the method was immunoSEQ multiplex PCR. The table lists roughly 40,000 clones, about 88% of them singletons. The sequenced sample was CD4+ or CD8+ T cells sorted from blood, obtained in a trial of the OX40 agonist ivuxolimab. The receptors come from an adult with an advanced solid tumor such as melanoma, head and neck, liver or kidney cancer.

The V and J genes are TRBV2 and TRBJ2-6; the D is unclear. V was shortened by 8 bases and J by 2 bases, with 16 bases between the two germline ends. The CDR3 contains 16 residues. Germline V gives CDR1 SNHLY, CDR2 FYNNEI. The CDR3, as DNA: TGTGCCAGCGCGGCCAGGTCCCGGCCTGGGGCCAACGTCCTGACTTTC. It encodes CASAARSRPGANVLTF.

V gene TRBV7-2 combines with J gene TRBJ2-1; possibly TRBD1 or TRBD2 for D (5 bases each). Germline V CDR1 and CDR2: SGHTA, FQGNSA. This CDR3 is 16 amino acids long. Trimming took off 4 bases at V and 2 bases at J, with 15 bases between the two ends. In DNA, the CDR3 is TGTGCCAGCAGCTCTCCCGGGACCACCCCCTACAATGAGCAGTTCTTC. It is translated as CASSSPGTTPYNEQFF.

The CDR3 region is CASSPSIAGASTDTQYF. The CDR3 DNA is TGTGCCAGCAGTCCCTCTATAGCGGGAGCCAGCACAGATACGCAGTATTTT. The rearrangement links TRBV28 to TRBJ2-3; 9 bases are a match to TRBD2. CDR1 and CDR2 from the germline V gene are MDHEN and SYDVKM. The V and J ends lost 5 bases and 0 bases, in that order; junction bases with no gene match: 9. CDR3 length equals 17 residues.

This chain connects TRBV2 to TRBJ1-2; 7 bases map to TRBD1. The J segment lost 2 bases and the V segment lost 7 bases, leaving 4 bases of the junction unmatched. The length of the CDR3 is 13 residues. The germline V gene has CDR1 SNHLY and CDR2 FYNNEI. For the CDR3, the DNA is TGTGCCAGCACCTCGACAGGGAACTATGGCTACACCTTC. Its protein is CASTSTGNYGYTF.

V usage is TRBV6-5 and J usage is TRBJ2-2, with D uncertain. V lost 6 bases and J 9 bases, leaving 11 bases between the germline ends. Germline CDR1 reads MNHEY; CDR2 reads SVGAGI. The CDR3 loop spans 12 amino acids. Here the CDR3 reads CASRSTHWELFF. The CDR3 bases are TGTGCCAGCAGATCGACACACTGGGAGCTGTTTTTT.